Listed here are 13 T cell receptor beta chains from one sample, sequenced in a study of T-cell memory formation after mild COVID-19. TCRdb redid the calling of the 5' RACE reads with MiXCR, one entry per CDR3 protein. This table holds 170,000 or so distinct CDR3 sequences, 20% to 25% found once. The sequenced sample consisted of PBMCs or a T cell subset sorted from them (not recorded which). The receptor set was obtained from an adult woman who had mild COVID-19 (a few samples of this study predate the infection). Cell type and time point are not known.

The CDR3: CASSPGRIREQYF. CDR3 bases: TGTGCCAGCAGCCCCGGACGGATCCGAGAGCAGTACTTC. The chain uses TRBV5-4 and TRBJ2-7; D not resolved. V was shortened by 4 bases and J by 7 bases, with 15 bases between the two germline ends. This CDR3 contains 13 residues. Germline V gene lookup returns CDR1 SGHNT and CDR2 YYREEE (reference sequence).

The rearrangement joins TRBV6-5 to TRBJ2-7; TRBD2 is a possible D gene (7 bases). The CDR3 is made up of 15 amino acids. Germline loops: CDR1 MNHEY, CDR2 SVGAGI. V lost 4 bases and J 0 bases, leaving 13 bases between the germline ends. CDR3 coding DNA: TGTGCCAGCAGTTGGAAGGGGGGGACCTCCTACGAGCAGTACTTC. Its protein product is CASSWKGGTSYEQYF.

The chain is built from TRBV24-1 and TRBJ2-7; D perhaps matches TRBD2 (6 bases). The CDR3 length is 13 residues. Germline V gives CDR1 KGHDR, CDR2 SFDVKD. V dropped 8 bases and J dropped 0 bases, with 10 bases sitting between them. The chain's CDR3 is CATTGVTSYEQYF. The CDR3 coding sequence is TGTGCCACCACGGGGGTGACCTCCTACGAGCAGTACTTC.

This clonotype was counted only a few times. The rearrangement uses TRBV27 and TRBJ2-1, with no clear D. The CDR3 is 13 residues long. Trimming pared 10 bases from V and 5 bases from J, leaving 15 bases between. Germline V gene sequence: CDR1 MNHEY, CDR2 SMNVEV (reference sequence). The CDR3: CAKQVTIHNEQFF. CDR3 in DNA: TGTGCCAAGCAGGTGACCATCCACAATGAGCAGTTCTTC.

This chain connects TRBV5-5 to TRBJ2-5; D tentatively fits TRBD1 or TRBD2 (5 bases each). Per germline, CDR1 SGHKS and CDR2 YYEKEE (reference sequence). This CDR3 region has 17 residues. V was clipped by 3 bases and J by 2 bases, with 20 bases between them. The CDR3 nucleotides read TGTGCCAGCAGCTGGGGGTTGGGGTGGTCGGCACAAGAGACCCAGTACTTC. Amino acid sequence: CASSWGLGWSAQETQYF.

This clonotype has a handful of counts. This rearrangement joins TRBV12-3 or TRBV12-4 to TRBJ1-1; D is perhaps TRBD1 (6 bases). The V end lost 7 bases, the J end lost 4 bases, and 25 bases lay between the germline ends. The CDR3 is made up of 17 amino acids. CDR3 DNA: TGTGCCAGCACCGTAGGGGGGGACACCGTTTTGGGCACTGAAGCTTTCTTT. This codes for CASTVGGDTVLGTEAFF.

V gene TRBV10-3 combines with J gene TRBJ2-3, with 11 bases aligning to TRBD2. This CDR3 contains 15 residues. Germline-derived CDR1 and CDR2 are ENHRY and SYGVKD. Trimming at V came to 7 bases and at J to 2 bases, leaving 5 bases not matched to a gene. The CDR3 DNA follows: TGTGCCATCAAACCGGGACTAGCGGACACAGATACGCAGTATTTT. Its protein is CAIKPGLADTDTQYF.

This clonotype has a handful of counts. V and J are TRBV6-5 and TRBJ2-2; a possible D gene is TRBD2 (7 bases). The CDR3 is 15 amino acids. Germline V gene data show CDR1 as MNHEY and CDR2 as SVGAGI. Trimming removed 5 bases at V and 4 bases at J, with 14 bases between. CDR3 loop: CASSPRGAGTGELFF. The DNA of the CDR3 is TGTGCCAGCAGTCCCCGGGGGGCGGGCACCGGGGAGCTGTTTTTT.

This clonotype was counted between two and nine times. The chain employs TRBV24-1 and TRBJ1-2; TRBD1 matches at 7 bases. This CDR3 spans 14 amino acids. The germline V gene has CDR1 KGHDR and CDR2 SFDVKD. With V trimmed by 4 bases and J by 2 bases, 3 bases remained unmatched. CDR3 protein: CATSDLGQNYGYTF. CDR3 DNA: TGTGCCACCAGTGACTTGGGACAGAACTATGGCTACACCTTC.

This clonotype was found a few times. V gene TRBV7-2 combines with J gene TRBJ1-2, with D possibly being TRBD1 (5 bases). Trimming left V 2 bases short and J 8 bases short, with 15 bases between. CDR3 length: 14 residues. Germline CDR1 SGHTA, CDR2 FQGNSA. The CDR3, as DNA: TGTGCCAGCAGCTTAATAATCCCCAGGGACGGCTACACCTTC. This gives the protein CASSLIIPRDGYTF.

This clonotype was seen only a few times. The CDR3 coding sequence is TGCGCCAGCAGCTTACAGACTAGCGGGGGCCGCTACGAGCAGTACTTC. Its protein product is CASSLQTSGGRYEQYF. This rearrangement joins TRBV5-1 to TRBJ2-7, with 12 bases identical to TRBD2. CDR3 size: 16 residues. Trimming took 2 bases from V and 3 from J; bases not matched to a gene: 6. Germline V lookup: CDR1 SGHRS, CDR2 YFSETQ.

This clonotype showed up just a few times. V and J are TRBV14 and TRBJ1-1; D is undetermined. This CDR3 has 14 amino acids. Germline-derived CDR1 and CDR2 are SGHDN and FVKESK. The V end lost 1 base, the J end lost 1 base, and 7 bases lay between the germline ends. CDR3 amino acids: CASSQGPRNTEAFF. As DNA, the CDR3 is TGTGCCAGCAGCCAAGGGCCGAGGAACACTGAAGCTTTCTTT.

The V gene is TRBV2, the J gene TRBJ2-7, with D unresolved. The CDR3 loop spans 14 amino acids. Germline CDR1 and CDR2: SNHLY and FYNNEI. Trimming cost V 8 bases and J 4 bases, with 18 bases left between them. Here the CDR3 DNA reads TGTGCCAGCGATATCGACCACATCGATTACGAGCAGTACTTC. This gives the protein CASDIDHIDYEQYF.